This T cell receptor (beta chain) was profiled in a study of human T cells and chemical hapten exposure. Turning to the study itself: Patch tests applied 0.01% DPC to the upper back and were scored after 6 days.

This clonotype occurred many times. Time point specified: patch test 1, 2 weeks after DPC sensitization. The treatment was: therapeutic diphenylcyclopropenone sensitization with weekly scalp DPC. TCRdb re-derived calls from the RACE reads in MiXCR, one entry per CDR3 protein. Altogether some 340,000 distinct CDR3 sequences are present, under 8% being singletons, with the ten largest covering approximately 8%. V lost 3 bases and J lost 6, with 7 bases in between. The CDR3 is made up of 12 amino acids. Per the germline V gene, CDR1 is MDHEN and CDR2 is SYDVKM. The chain uses TRBV28 and TRBJ2-3, with D hard to call. This clonotype was sampled from a woman aged 18-30 years with alopecia areata. Some clones in this sample may be carry-over from other donors' samples. The source was whole blood, collected in connection with sensitization to the hapten diphenylcyclopropenone (DPC). DNA for the CDR3: TGTGCCAGCAGTTTGAGATGGGATACGCAGTATTTT. Its protein product is CASSLRWDTQYF.